This T cell receptor (beta chain) was captured by sequencing in a study of blood T cell repertoires in COVID-19. Repertoires were generated with immunoSEQ multiplex PCR, while TCRdb's copy carries only in-frame clones and drops some. The sample has about 58,000 clones; 75% to 90% are singletons. Specimen: peripheral blood. The TCR was taken from a man between 60 and 75 years old with acute or convalescent COVID-19.

The CDR3 loop reads CASSYGQGAAYEQYF. Written as DNA, the CDR3 is TGTGCCAGCAGCTACGGACAGGGGGCGGCCTACGAGCAGTACTTC. This chain connects TRBV5-5 to TRBJ2-7, with 11 nucleotides matching TRBD1. V trimming: 3 bases; J trimming: 2 bases; junction bases outside the gene matches: 4. Germline V CDR1 and CDR2: SGHKS, YYEKEE (reference sequence). The CDR3 runs to 15 residues.